The 10 T cell receptor beta chains presented below share a single source sample, sequenced in a study of tumor-infiltrating lymphocytes in primary liver carcinoma. Unsorted whole blood supplied the blood RNA, and germline DNA was isolated too. The input was 450 to 500 ng total RNA; TCR beta cDNA was made from it with a constant-region primer. Libraries covering TCR beta were generated through three nested multiplex PCR rounds (using a slightly modified ARM-PCR). Both of the initial two PCR rounds ran for approximately 11 cycles and employed TRBV1-TRBV30 forward primers alongside a C-beta reverse primer. One entry per CDR3 protein, called by TCRdb with MiXCR from the multiplex PCR reads. The table has fewer than 350,000 distinct CDR3 sequences, 65% seen once. Sequenced material: peripheral blood. The receptor source for this set is a man in his forties with primary liver carcinoma and hepatitis B virus infection.

The chain joins TRBV11-2 to TRBJ2-7; D not certain. Between the trimmed V and J ends, which lost 5 bases and 13 bases, there was a span of 21 bases. This CDR3 spans 13 amino acids. CDR1 and CDR2 (germline): SGHAT, FQNNGV. The chain's CDR3 is CASSEKASYERYF. CDR3 in DNA: TGTGCCAGCAGCGAAAAAGCCTCCTACGAGCGATACTTC. Using reference TRBV11-2 and TRBJ2-7 for the parts outside the CDR3, the full variable domain is EAGVAQSPRYKIIEKRQSVAFWCNPISGHATLYWYQQILGQGPKLLIQFQNNGVVDDSQLPKDRFSAERLKGVDSTLKIQPAKLEDSAVYLCASSEKASYERYFGPGTRLTVT.

About this clonotype itself: This could be a read error, since a much larger clone is one nucleotide away. The V and J genes are TRBV6-5 and TRBJ1-2, with D possibly matching TRBD1 (5 bases). CDR3 length: 13 amino acids. The germline CDR1 and CDR2 sequences are MNHEY and SVGAGI. The ends were cut back, 2 bases at V and 6 bases at J, with 10 bases in the middle. The CDR3 loop is CASSYIQGDGYTF. DNA for the CDR3: TGTGCCAGCAGTTACATTCAGGGAGATGGCTACACCTTC.

This clonotype is a singleton in its sample. The chain couples TRBV12-3 or TRBV12-4 to TRBJ1-4; 7 nucleotides align to TRBD1. The ends lost 5 bases at V and 10 bases at J; junction bases unmatched: 13. The CDR3 covers 15 residues. The CDR3 nucleotides are TGTGCCAGCAGTCTCACGACAGGGATAGATGGAAAACTGTTTTTT. It specifies CASSLTTGIDGKLFF.

This rearrangement joins TRBV5-1 to TRBJ2-3; 14 bases match TRBD2. Germline CDR1 and CDR2: SGHRS and YFSETQ. Trimming took 0 bases from V and 2 from J; bases not matched to a gene: 2. This CDR3 is built from 17 residues. The CDR3 DNA reads TGCGCCAGCAGCTTGGCGGGACTAGCGGGAGTCACAGATACGCAGTATTTT. Translation: CASSLAGLAGVTDTQYF.

This clonotype was counted a few times. The chain is built from TRBV5-6 and TRBJ2-7; a possible D gene is TRBD1 (6 bases). V lost 2 bases, J lost 1 base, and 7 bases lay in between. The germline V gene has CDR1 SGHDT and CDR2 YYEEEE. The CDR3 covers 13 residues. CDR3: CASSFTGSYEQYF. DNA of the CDR3: TGTGCCAGCAGCTTCACAGGGTCCTACGAGCAGTACTTC.

About this clonotype: One junction end does not reproduce the germline sequence, and a read error may be involved. The chain joins TRBV11-2 to TRBJ1-1; TRBD1 matches 12 bases. This CDR3 comprises 19 residues. Germline CDR1 and CDR2: SGHAT and FQNNGV. The CDR3 DNA is TGTGCCAGAAGCTTAGGTCGGGACAGGGGGCGGATTAAAGACACTGAAGCTTTCTTT. Translation: CARSLGRDRGRIKDTEAFF.

V and J are TRBV11-1 and TRBJ2-1; a possible D gene is TRBD1 (6 bases). Germline values: CDR1 SGHAT, CDR2 FQDESV (reference sequence). The CDR3 spans 19 residues. V shed 9 bases and J shed 7 bases, with 34 bases lying between them. The DNA for the CDR3 is TGTGCCAGTAGTGGAGACGGGCTAGTGGGACACGGGGATTATAATGAGCAGTTCTTC. Translating it yields CASSGDGLVGHGDYNEQFF.

The chain uses TRBV7-6 and TRBJ2-1, with 12 bases fitting TRBD2. The CDR3 length is 19 residues. Germline CDR1 is SGHVS and CDR2 is FNYEAQ. V was pared by 1 base and J by 2 bases, with 9 bases of the junction left unmatched. CDR3 nucleotides: TGTGCCAGCAGCTTAGGACTAGCGGGAGAGGGGCCTCCCTACAATGAGCAGTTCTTC. Translation: CASSLGLAGEGPPYNEQFF.

This clonotype was picked up a small number of times. The V gene is TRBV6-2 or TRBV6-3, the J gene TRBJ1-1; no clear D. This CDR3 is 16 amino acids long. Germline V gene data show CDR1 as MNHEY and CDR2 as SVGEGT. V lost 6 bases and J 4 bases, leaving 21 bases between the germline ends. The CDR3 spells CASRNRAKGYGTEAFF. For the CDR3, the DNA is TGTGCCAGCAGGAACCGGGCCAAAGGTTATGGCACTGAAGCTTTCTTT.

This chain joins TRBV6-1 and TRBJ1-4; 7 bases line up with TRBD1. Trimming removed 4 bases from V and 2 bases from J; junction bases left unmatched: 7. CDR3 length: 16 residues. Germline values: CDR1 MNHNS, CDR2 SASEGT. The CDR3 DNA reads TGTGCCAGCAGTGTACTCACAGGGGTGACTAATGAAAAACTGTTTTTT. Translation: CASSVLTGVTNEKLFF.